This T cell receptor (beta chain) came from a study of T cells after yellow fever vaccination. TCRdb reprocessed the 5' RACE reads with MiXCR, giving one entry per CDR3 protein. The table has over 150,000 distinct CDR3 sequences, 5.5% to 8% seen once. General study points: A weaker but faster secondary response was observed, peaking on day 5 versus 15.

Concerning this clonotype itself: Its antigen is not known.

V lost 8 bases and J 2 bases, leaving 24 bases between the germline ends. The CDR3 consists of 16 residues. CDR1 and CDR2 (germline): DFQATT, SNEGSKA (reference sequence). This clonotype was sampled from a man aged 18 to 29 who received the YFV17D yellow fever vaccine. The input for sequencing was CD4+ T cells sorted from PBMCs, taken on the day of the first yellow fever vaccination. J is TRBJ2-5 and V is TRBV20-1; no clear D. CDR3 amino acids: CSPNSNSRQVQETQYF. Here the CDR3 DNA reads TGCAGTCCAAACTCCAACTCCAGGCAGGTACAAGAGACCCAGTACTTC.